This paragraph covers one TCR beta chain sequence. Antigen specificity is unknown. Expressed TCRB transcripts got sequenced, as all isolated RNA was reverse transcribed. Measured with immunoSEQ multiplex PCR; TCRdb has only the in-frame clones, and not every one. Of 600,000 or so clones in the sample, 11% to 15% were seen once. This sample is drawn from a study of beta chain features in type 1 diabetes. Study results and caveats: Within each of all four CD4+ subsets, Type 1 diabetes patients had TCRB CDR3s that were moderately but significantly shorter.

The collection from each donor was one heparinised blood draw averaging about 116 mL. The CDR3 extends over 14 amino acids. The germline CDR1 and CDR2 sequences are GTSNPN and SVGIG (reference sequence). Trimming shortened V by 2 bases and J by 2 bases, and 12 bases separated the two germline ends. Sample: naive CD4+ T cells from blood. The clonotype comes from a man between 18 and 29 years old with type 1 diabetes. V usage is TRBV30 and J usage is TRBJ1-1; D is unresolved. CDR3 sequence: CAWSFRTGNTEAFF. CDR3 in DNA: TGTGCCTGGAGTTTTAGGACGGGAAACACTGAAGCTTTCTTT.